These T cell receptor beta chains were read from a single sample in a study of T-cell reconstitution after alpha-beta-depleted transplantation in children. TCRdb analysed the PCR reads with MiXCR anew, one entry per CDR3 protein. Among just over 200,000 distinct CDR3 sequences listed, roughly 9.1% were seen once. The sequences come from PBMCs, mostly from graft donor cells, collected 360 days after TCRalphabeta/CD19-depleted stem cell transplant. These receptors were collected from a male patient aged 2 to 9 who had a stem cell transplant for acute myeloid leukemia, so the T cells may come from the graft donor. Each CDR3 is given with its conserved first and last residue.

V | CDR3
TRBV20-1 | CSASWLAGGGFGETQYF
TRBV5-1 | CASSAGMGANDEQYF
TRBV29-1 | CSVEMGSTDTQYF
TRBV5-1 | CASSLTGGPYNEQFF
TRBV12-5 | CASGLPWGLETQYF
TRBV6-9 | CASSYSTSGREYNEQFF
TRBV7-3 | CASSLEGRRFNQPQHF
TRBV6-2/TRBV6-3 | CASSYSPGSYEQYF
TRBV15 | CATSRDWGAQETQYF
TRBV7-9 | CASSFTGTGRAGQYF
TRBV10-3 | CAIRGGTGITDTQYF
TRBV2 | CASSRTSGRASEQYF
TRBV7-2 | CASSLASGRNEQFF
TRBV12-3/TRBV12-4 | CASSSPAANYGYTF
TRBV12-3/TRBV12-4 | CASSFPRGPANTGELFF
TRBV6-5 | CASSYSMDSTDTQYF
TRBV7-3 | CASSPATGNYGYTF
TRBV4-1 | CASSQDPTAWGYNEQFF
TRBV5-1 | CASSPRVRQLNTEAFF
TRBV29-1 | CSAEDSQLNTEAFF
TRBV28 | CASSFETTFSNQPQHF
TRBV2 | CASRTGGTGELFF
TRBV12-3/TRBV12-4 | CASRRSGTDTQYF
TRBV7-2 | CASSLQRDTGELFF
TRBV2 | CASIQWDEQFF
TRBV5-6 | CASRAGTGGTGELFF
TRBV6-2/TRBV6-3 | CASKGNRVPYEQYF
TRBV7-6 | CASSLMQGGLAGELFF
TRBV20-1 | CSAHGLGQETQYF
TRBV29-1 | CSVEEGTDTQYF
TRBV12-3/TRBV12-4 | CASSFLVNEQFF
TRBV4-3 | CASRRQGDNEQFF
TRBV7-8 | CASSLAGNPWNTQYF
TRBV29-1 | CSVRTASKPYNEQFF
TRBV11-2 | CASSLKGGSYEQYF
TRBV15 | CATGDGELFF
TRBV20-1 | CSATLAGGLETQYF
TRBV20-1 | CSASRAGWGTEAFF
TRBV20-1 | CSARDGRVYEQYF
TRBV10-3 | CAISPTGAQNTGELFF
TRBV5-1 | CASSLSQVPDEQFF
TRBV5-1 | CASTEGLAGGYEQYF
TRBV7-2 | CASSYLQQGSRYTF
TRBV10-3 | CAIRQVSGNIQYF
TRBV24-1 | CATSDPGTGTDTQYF
TRBV5-5 | CASSLASTGKGEKLFF
TRBV3-1 | CTFSGVGGTQYF
TRBV5-1 | CASSWDRARPQAF
TRBV5-1 | CASSLQALSYEQYF
TRBV5-1 | CASSWTYSSYNEQFF
TRBV20-1 | CSARDGVRGFYGYTF
TRBV20-1 | CSAARTGTGNTIYF
TRBV27 | CASSPSWGPMNTEAFF
TRBV5-1 | CASSFLTGTASSYEQYF
TRBV5-5 | CASNPPGRETQYF
TRBV19 | CASGSQGLPTDTQYF
TRBV5-1 | CASSLRARNLEAYEQYF
TRBV29-1 | CSGGQAVNTEAFF
TRBV4-3 | CASSVSTARRPRYGYTF